The 4 T cell receptor beta chains in this list originate from one sample, sequenced in a study of shared clonotypes between healthy human individuals. Libraries were prepared by immunoSEQ multiplex PCR; TCRdb keeps only in-frame clonotypes and omits some of them. The sample holds roughly 2.5 million clones, just over 90% seen once. The specimen sequenced was naive CD4+ T cells sorted from blood. Subset indicated: CD45RA+ positively selected. The origin of the receptors is a man younger than 35 in good health.

The chain combines TRBV6-1 with TRBJ2-3, with D perhaps TRBD1 or TRBD2 (5 bases each). Germline V CDR1 and CDR2: MNHNS, SASEGT. The CDR3 loop spans 16 amino acids. V dropped 1 base and J dropped 6 bases, with 17 bases sitting between them. CDR3 protein: CASSEVNWGWGDTQYF. The CDR3, as DNA: TGTGCCAGCAGTGAAGTGAACTGGGGTTGGGGGGATACGCAGTATTTT.

J is TRBJ2-7 and V is TRBV5-4; D perhaps matches TRBD1 (6 bases). The V gene's germline CDR1 is SGHNT and CDR2 YYREEE (reference sequence). The CDR3 totals 16 residues. Deletions cut 1 base from V and 6 bases from J, with 20 bases between. Here the CDR3 reads CASSLPLTGRAGEQYF. DNA of the CDR3: TGTGCCAGCAGCTTGCCCCTAACAGGGCGGGCCGGCGAGCAGTACTTC.

The chain is built from TRBV29-1 and TRBJ1-3, with TRBD1 as a possible D gene (5 bases). Germline CDR1 SQVTM, CDR2 ANQGSEA. The V and J ends lost 7 bases and 0 bases respectively, with 13 bases between them. CDR3 length: 14 amino acids. CDR3 protein: CSAGDRTSGNTIYF. The CDR3 bases are TGCAGCGCCGGAGACAGAACCTCTGGAAACACCATATATTTT. The variable domain in full, completed from reference TRBV29-1 and TRBJ1-3, reads SAVISQKPSRDICQRGTSLTIQCQVDSQVTMMFWYRQQPGQSLTLIATANQGSEATYESGFVIDKFPISRPNLTFSTLTVSNMSPEDSSIYLCSAGDRTSGNTIYFGEGSWLTVV.

The chain recombines TRBV9 with TRBJ2-5; no reliable D call. Germline CDR1 SGDLS, CDR2 YYNGEE. This CDR3 is built from 14 residues. V was pared by 0 bases and J by 4 bases, with 10 bases between. CDR3 nucleotides: TGTGCCAGCAGCGTAGAGGCCTTGGGAGAGACCCAGTACTTC. This sequence encodes CASSVEALGETQYF.